The sequence of this T cell receptor (beta chain) was determined in a study of yellow fever vaccine responses in identical twins. In TCRdb, the RT-PCR reads were re-called with MiXCR into one record per CDR3 protein. The top ten hold roughly 2% of the sample, which has approximately 9,500 distinct CDR3 sequences, around 78% seen once. A word on this clonotype: Its antigen is still unknown.

Germline V gives CDR1 KGHSH, CDR2 LQKENI. Trimming pared 0 bases from V and 0 bases from J, leaving 11 bases between. The CDR3 is 16 amino acids. General study findings and limits: Convergence reportedly seemed to mark part of the twins' vaccine T cell response, with personalization marking the rest.

The sequencing used T cells from blood (PBMCs), unsorted or a sorted subset (not recorded which), collected before or after yellow fever vaccination (not recorded which). The chain has TRBV18 and TRBJ1-1; the D is unclear. This receptor was taken from a woman aged 18-35 years who received the yellow fever vaccine. The CDR3 loop reads CASSPPLGPLNTEAFF. The CDR3 DNA is TGTGCCAGCTCACCACCGCTCGGACCCTTGAACACTGAAGCTTTCTTT.